This TCR beta chain was observed in a study of persistence of HIV-infected CD4 T cells. Across the study: Multiple blood draws of up to roughly 200 mL, except two donors with single leukapheresis.

This CDR3 spans 12 amino acids. Trimming took 5 bases from V and 11 from J, leaving 15 bases between them. CDR1 and CDR2 from the germline V gene are SGHDN and FVKESK. This was the immunoSEQ version 4 assay in survey mode. TCRdb's table, derived via immunoSEQ multiplex PCR, lists solely in-frame clones and lacks some. The data contain 50,000 or so clones, 75% to 85% of them singletons. This clone has a handful of counts. Its antigen is unidentified. Lysates of CMV-infected fibroblasts at 10 ug/mL stimulated these cells. Sorted nonresponding memory CD4+ T cells were CD40L-negative, CD69-negative, CD45RO-high. For at least 4 years, plasma HIV-1 RNA was undetectable (<50 copies/mL).

The specimen comprised CD4+ T cells sorted from PBMCs after approximately 19-hour stimulation, sampled from a patient who received antiretroviral therapy. The receptor's source is an adult man with HIV who was CMV-seropositive. The V call is TRBV14, the J call TRBJ1-1; no clear D gene. The CDR3 bases are TGTGCCAGCAGCTATGACAAATGGAACGCTTTCTTT. This codes for CASSYDKWNAFF.